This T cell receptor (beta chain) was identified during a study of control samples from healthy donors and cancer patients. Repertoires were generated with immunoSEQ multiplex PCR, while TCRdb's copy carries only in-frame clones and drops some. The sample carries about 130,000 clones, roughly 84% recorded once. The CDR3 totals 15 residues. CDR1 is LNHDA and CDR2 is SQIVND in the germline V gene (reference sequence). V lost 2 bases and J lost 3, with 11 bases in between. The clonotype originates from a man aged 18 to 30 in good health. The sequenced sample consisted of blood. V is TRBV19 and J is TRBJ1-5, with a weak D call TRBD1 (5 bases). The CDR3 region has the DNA TGTGCCAGTAGTATAACGGGACGTCTCAATCAGCCCCAGCATTTT. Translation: CASSITGRLNQPQHF.